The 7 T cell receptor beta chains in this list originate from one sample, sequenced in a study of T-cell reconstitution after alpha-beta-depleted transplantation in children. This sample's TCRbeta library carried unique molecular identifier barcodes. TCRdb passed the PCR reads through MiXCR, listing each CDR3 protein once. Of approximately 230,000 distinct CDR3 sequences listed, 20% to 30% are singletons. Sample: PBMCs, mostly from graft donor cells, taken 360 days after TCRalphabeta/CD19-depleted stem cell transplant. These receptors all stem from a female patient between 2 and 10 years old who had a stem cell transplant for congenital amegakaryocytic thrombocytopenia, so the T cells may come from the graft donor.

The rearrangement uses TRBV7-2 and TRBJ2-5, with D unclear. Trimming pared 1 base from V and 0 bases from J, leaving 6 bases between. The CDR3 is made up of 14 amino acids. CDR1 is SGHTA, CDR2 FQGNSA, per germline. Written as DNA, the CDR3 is TGTGCCAGCAGCTTAGTTTCCTACCAAGAGACCCAGTACTTC. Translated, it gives CASSLVSYQETQYF.

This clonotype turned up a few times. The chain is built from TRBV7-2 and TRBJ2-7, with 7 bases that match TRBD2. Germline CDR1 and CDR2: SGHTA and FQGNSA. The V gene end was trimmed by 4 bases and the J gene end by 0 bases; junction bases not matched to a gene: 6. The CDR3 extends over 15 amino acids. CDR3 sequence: CASSYTSVSSYEQYF. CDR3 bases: TGTGCCAGCAGCTACACTAGCGTAAGCTCCTACGAGCAGTACTTC.

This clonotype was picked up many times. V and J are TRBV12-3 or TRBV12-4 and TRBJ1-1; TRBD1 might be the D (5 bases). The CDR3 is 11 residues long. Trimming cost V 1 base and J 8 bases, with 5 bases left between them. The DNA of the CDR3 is TGTGCCAGCAGTTTAGAGGGGGAAGCTTTCTTT. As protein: CASSLEGEAFF.

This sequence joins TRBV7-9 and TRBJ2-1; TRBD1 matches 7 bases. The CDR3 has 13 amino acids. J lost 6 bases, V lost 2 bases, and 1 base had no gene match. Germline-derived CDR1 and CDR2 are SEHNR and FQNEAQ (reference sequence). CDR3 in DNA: TGTGCCAGCAGCTTACAGGGGGTCAATGAGCAGTTCTTC. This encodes CASSLQGVNEQFF.

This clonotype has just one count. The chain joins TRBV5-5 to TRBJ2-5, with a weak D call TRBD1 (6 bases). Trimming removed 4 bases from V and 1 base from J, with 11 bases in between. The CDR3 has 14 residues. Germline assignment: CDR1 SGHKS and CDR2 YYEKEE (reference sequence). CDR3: CASSIGQLQETQYF. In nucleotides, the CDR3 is TGTGCCAGCAGCATAGGACAGCTCCAAGAGACCCAGTACTTC.

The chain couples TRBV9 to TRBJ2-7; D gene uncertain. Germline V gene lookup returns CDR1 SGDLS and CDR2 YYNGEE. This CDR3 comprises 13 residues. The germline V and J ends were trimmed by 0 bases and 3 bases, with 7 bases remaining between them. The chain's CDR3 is CASSVDESYEQYF. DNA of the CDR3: TGTGCCAGCAGCGTAGATGAAAGCTACGAGCAGTACTTC.

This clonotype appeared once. The CDR3 loop is CASSLLGLPPINEQFF. DNA for the CDR3: TGCGCCAGCAGCTTGTTGGGACTACCCCCAATCAATGAGCAGTTCTTC. This rearrangement joins TRBV5-1 to TRBJ2-1, with 7 bases identical to TRBD2. The CDR3 is 16 amino acids. V trimming: 1 base; J trimming: 6 bases; junction bases outside the gene matches: 10. CDR1 and CDR2 from the germline V gene are SGHRS and YFSETQ.